This is a list of T cell receptor beta chains from one sample in a study of cytomegalovirus exposure and HLA in healthy donors. The data were produced by immunoSEQ multiplex PCR, yet TCRdb's version contains in-frame clones alone and is incomplete. This repertoire shows roughly 170,000 clones, 77% found once; its top ten account for under 2%. Sequenced input: PBMCs. These TCRs come from a woman aged 25 to 39 in good health and CMV-seronegative. The conserved cysteine and the conserved F or W are not part of the CDR3 here. Fields, in order: D gene, J gene, V gene, clone size, CDR3 protein. A D gene is named only where the DNA matches it firmly. For some rows the clone size is stated as once, few or many, or as a class when expanded; others skip it.

.,TRBJ1-4,TRBV4-1,few,ASSQGADPTNEKLF
.,TRBJ1-1,TRBV6-4,.,ASSQLRRVNPEAF
TRBD2,TRBJ2-7,TRBV27,.,ASSFLSGKSYEQY
TRBD1,TRBJ1-6,TRBV19,.,ASRQGSNSPLH
.,TRBJ2-7,TRBV2,.,ASSLQGYEQY
.,TRBJ1-1,TRBV7-8,few,ASSLRFDSWNTEAF
TRBD2,TRBJ2-4,TRBV4-3,.,ASSRKTSGRGENIQY
TRBD1,.,TRBV5-4,.,ASSGTGGGDEQY
.,TRBJ1-5,TRBV28,few,ASSKYRENQPQH
TRBD1,TRBJ1-5,TRBV2,.,ASRTGTGYNQPQH
.,TRBJ2-3,TRBV7-6,.,ASSLSGYFTDTQY
.,TRBJ1-1,TRBV6-5,.,ASNTGTNTEAF
.,TRBJ1-1,TRBV29-1,.,SVVPQANTEAF
.,TRBJ1-2,TRBV5-6,.,ASSLGAGESNYGYT
TRBD2,TRBJ2-5,TRBV5-6,.,ASTLGLAGVGETQY
.,TRBJ2-3,TRBV5-1,.,ASSLRGWVLSGPELADTQY
.,TRBJ2-5,TRBV6-4,.,ASSYLPGTQETQY
TRBD1,TRBJ1-2,TRBV13,.,ASSKLGQGTSNYGYT
.,TRBJ2-3,TRBV6-1,once,ASSEWRDLSTDTQY
.,TRBJ1-1,TRBV5-6,few,ASSQDPASGTEAF
TRBD2,TRBJ2-1,TRBV7-8,.,ASSPSRQTSRYNEQF
.,TRBJ2-5,TRBV5-1,.,ASRSSRGQETQY
.,TRBJ2-3,TRBV5-6,.,ASSDSGHRNTDTQY
.,TRBJ1-1,TRBV5-1,few,ASSLGQPMNTEAF
.,TRBJ1-3,TRBV18,.,ASSPQSSGNTIY
TRBD2,TRBJ2-1,TRBV2,.,ASSEFGAAGGFRNEQF
.,TRBJ1-5,TRBV27,.,ASSSRLNNQPQH